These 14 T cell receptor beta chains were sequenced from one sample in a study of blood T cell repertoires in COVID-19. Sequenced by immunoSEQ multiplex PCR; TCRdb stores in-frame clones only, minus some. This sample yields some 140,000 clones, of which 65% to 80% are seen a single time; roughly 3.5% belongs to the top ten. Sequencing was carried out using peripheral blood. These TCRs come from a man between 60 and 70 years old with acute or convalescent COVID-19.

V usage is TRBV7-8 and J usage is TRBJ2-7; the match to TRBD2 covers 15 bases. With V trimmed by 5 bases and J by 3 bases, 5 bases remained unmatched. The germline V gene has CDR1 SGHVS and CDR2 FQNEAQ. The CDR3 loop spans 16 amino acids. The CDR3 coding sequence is TGTGCCAGCAGCCTCGGGACTAGCGGGAGGATCTACGAGCAGTACTTC. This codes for CASSLGTSGRIYEQYF.

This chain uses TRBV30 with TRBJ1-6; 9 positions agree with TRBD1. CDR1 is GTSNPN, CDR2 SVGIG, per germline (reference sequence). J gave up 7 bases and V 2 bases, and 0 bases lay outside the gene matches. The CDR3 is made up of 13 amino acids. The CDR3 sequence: CAWSTGGNSPLHF. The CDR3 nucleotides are TGTGCCTGGAGTACAGGGGGCAATTCACCCCTCCACTTT. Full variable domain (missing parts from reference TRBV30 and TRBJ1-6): SQTIHQWPATLVQPVGSPLSLECTVEGTSNPNLYWYRQAAGRGLQLLFYSVGIGQISSEVPQNLSASRPQDRQFILSSKKLLLSDSGFYLCAWSTGGNSPLHFGNGTRLTVT.

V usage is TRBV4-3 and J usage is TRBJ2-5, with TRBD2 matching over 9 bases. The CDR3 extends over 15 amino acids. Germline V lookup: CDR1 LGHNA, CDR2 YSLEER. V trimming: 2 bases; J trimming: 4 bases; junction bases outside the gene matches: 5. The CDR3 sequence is CASSQSRGGRETQYF. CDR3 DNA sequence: TGCGCCAGCAGCCAATCGCGGGGGGGCCGAGAGACCCAGTACTTC.

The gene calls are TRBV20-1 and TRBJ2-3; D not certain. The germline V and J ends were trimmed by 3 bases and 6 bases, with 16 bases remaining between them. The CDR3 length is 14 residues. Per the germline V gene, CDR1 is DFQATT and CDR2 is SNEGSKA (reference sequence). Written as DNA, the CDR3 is TGCAGTGCTAGTCGAGTGGCCAGGCCGGATACGCAGTATTTT. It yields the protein CSASRVARPDTQYF.

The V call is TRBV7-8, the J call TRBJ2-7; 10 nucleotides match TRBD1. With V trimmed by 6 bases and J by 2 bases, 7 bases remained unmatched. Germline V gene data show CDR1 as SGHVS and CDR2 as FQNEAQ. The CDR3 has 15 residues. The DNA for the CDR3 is TGTGCCAGCAGTCCGGGACAGGGGAACCCCTACGAGCAGTACTTC. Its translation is CASSPGQGNPYEQYF.

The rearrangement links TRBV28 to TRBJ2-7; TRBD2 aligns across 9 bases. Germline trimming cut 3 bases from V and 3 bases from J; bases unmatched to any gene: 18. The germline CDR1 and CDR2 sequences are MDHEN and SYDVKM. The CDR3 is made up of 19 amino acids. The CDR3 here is CASSFPTSGFSRRDYEQYF. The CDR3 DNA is TGTGCCAGCAGTTTTCCTACTAGCGGGTTCTCAAGGAGGGACTACGAGCAGTACTTC.

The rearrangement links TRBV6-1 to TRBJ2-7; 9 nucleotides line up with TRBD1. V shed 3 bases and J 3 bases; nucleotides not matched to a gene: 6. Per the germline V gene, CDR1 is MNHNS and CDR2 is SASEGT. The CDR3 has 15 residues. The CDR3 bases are TGTGCCAGCAGTGAGGGTCCGGGACAGGGCTACGAGCAGTACTTC. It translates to CASSEGPGQGYEQYF.

The CDR3 DNA follows: TGTGCCAGCAGTCGGACAGAAACTGAAGCTTTCTTT. Translated: CASSRTETEAFF. This rearrangement joins TRBV13 to TRBJ1-1, with D perhaps TRBD1 (6 bases). V was cut by 6 bases and J by 5 bases, with 10 bases left in between. In germline, CDR1 is PRHDT, CDR2 FYEKMQ (reference sequence). The CDR3 has 12 amino acids.

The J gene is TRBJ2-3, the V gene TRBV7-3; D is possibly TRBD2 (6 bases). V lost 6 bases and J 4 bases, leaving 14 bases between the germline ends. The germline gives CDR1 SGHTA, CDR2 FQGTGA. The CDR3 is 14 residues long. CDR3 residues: CASSSRGSPDTQYF. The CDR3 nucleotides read TGTGCCAGCAGTTCCCGGGGGAGCCCAGATACGCAGTATTTT.

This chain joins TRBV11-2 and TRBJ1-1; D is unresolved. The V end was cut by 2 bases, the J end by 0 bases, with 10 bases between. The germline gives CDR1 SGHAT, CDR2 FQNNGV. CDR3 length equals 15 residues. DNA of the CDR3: TGTGCCAGCAGCTTAACAGATTCTTTGAACACTGAAGCTTTCTTT. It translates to CASSLTDSLNTEAFF. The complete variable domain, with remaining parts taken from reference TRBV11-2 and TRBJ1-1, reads EAGVAQSPRYKIIEKRQSVAFWCNPISGHATLYWYQQILGQGPKLLIQFQNNGVVDDSQLPKDRFSAERLKGVDSTLKIQPAKLEDSAVYLCASSLTDSLNTEAFFGQGTRLTVV.

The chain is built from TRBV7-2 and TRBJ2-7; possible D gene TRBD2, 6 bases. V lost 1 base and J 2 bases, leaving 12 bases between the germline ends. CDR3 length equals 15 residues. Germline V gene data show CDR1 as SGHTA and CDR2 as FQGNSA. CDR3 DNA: TGTGCCAGCAGCTTAGAGGCGGGACGAACCTACGAGCAGTACTTC. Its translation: CASSLEAGRTYEQYF.

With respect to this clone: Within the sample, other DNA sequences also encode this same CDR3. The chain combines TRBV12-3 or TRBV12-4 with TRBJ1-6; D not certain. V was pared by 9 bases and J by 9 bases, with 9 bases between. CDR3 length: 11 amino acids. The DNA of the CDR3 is TGTGCCAGTAGTCGTTCTTCACCCCTCCACTTT. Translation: CASSRSSPLHF.

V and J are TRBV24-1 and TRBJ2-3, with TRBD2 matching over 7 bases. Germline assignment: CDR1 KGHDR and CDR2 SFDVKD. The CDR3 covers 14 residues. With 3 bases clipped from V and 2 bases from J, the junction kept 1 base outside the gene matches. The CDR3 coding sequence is TGTGCCACCAGTGATCGGGACTACACAGATACGCAGTATTTT. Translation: CATSDRDYTDTQYF.

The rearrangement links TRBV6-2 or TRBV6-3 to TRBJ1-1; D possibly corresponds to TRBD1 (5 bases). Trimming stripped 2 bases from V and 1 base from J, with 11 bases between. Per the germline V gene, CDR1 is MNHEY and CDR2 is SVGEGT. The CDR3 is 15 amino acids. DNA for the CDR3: TGTGCCAGCAGTTACCTAGGACACCGGAACACTGAAGCTTTCTTT. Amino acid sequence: CASSYLGHRNTEAFF.